This T cell receptor beta chain was sequenced during a study of blood T cell repertoires in COVID-19. Turning to the study itself: PBMCs, B-cell-depleted T cells, or T cells provided the cDNA or gDNA that made up the material.

The germline CDR1 and CDR2 sequences are SGHTA and FQGTGA. After removal of 6 bases from V and 3 bases from J, the junction contained 6 bases not matched to a gene. This CDR3 has 14 residues. Participants spanned ages roughly 18 to 90 years and resided in 20 to 30 US areas. The study assigned cohorts using participant-reported clinical history. Only in-frame clones appear in the TCRdb table, and some are missing; sequencing was by immunoSEQ multiplex PCR. The repertoire holds about 430,000 clones, with more than 70% as singletons. This sequence was found in a woman between 18 and 29 years old who had been exposed to COVID-19. This sequence joins TRBV7-3 and TRBJ2-7; 9 bases map to TRBD1. Sequenced material: PBMCs or T cells enriched from blood (not recorded which). The CDR3 sequence: CASSPGTGNYEQYF. In DNA form, the CDR3 reads TGTGCCAGCAGTCCCGGGACAGGGAACTACGAGCAGTACTTC.